This T cell receptor (beta chain) was sequenced in a study of blood T cell repertoires in COVID-19 (TCRdb year 2020). Describing the broader study: The collaborator samples originated in the United States, Italy and Spain and spanned the acute and convalescent phases of COVID-19. The material from the prospective study consisted of cDNA or gDNA derived from T cells, B-cell-depleted T cells, or PBMCs. The dataset comprised deeply sampled blood TCRbeta repertoires from subjects exposed to, actively infected with, or recovered from COVID-19. The repertoires were released in a freely available public database intended as a resource for research on the immune response to SARS-CoV-2. The samples were drawn from the first 160 participants of the ongoing ImmuneRACE study and from 1,254 subjects provided by 6 global collaborators. Sample metadata almost always included a de-identified subject ID, COVID-19 status, age in years and sex. Where available, HLA class I and class II types were obtained from metadata supplied by the sample provider rather than from assay-based typing.

With respect to this clone: Its antigen is unknown. Base qualities were left out, and no much larger clone turns up one base away.

The immunoSEQ Assay, a bias-controlled multiplex PCR, was used to amplify TCRbeta CDR3 regions from genomic DNA. The study's own analysis went as follows. The number of nucleated cells in each sample was estimated by amplification of reference gene primers within the assay. To quantify the absolute abundance of each unique TCRbeta CDR3 rearrangement, sequence reads were collapsed and filtered. For each sample, productive Simpson clonality was calculated by taking the square root of Simpson's diversity index across productive rearrangements. Here the immuneACCESS table is served through TCRdb, limited to in-frame sequences with V and J called. Missing clones are a known gap in these copies; in checked studies unresolved V genes cover under half, and the rest lacks a known reason. V, J and clone size reflect that table, while D and trimming were determined from the DNA. Here the sample has approximately 470,000 clones; 75% to 90% occur a single time. Jointly, the top ten make up 0.7% of the sample.

CDR1 and CDR2 were assigned from the germline V gene as SGHDT and YYEEEE. The CDR3 covers 15 residues, taking in both the cysteine and the phenylalanine. The only DNA kept is the CDR3, 45 bases in frame from the first base. V loses 3 bases of germline sequence and J loses 0 bases, and the interval between the two ends is 10 bases. What the research found in general, with its limitations: How much clinical and demographic metadata was included differed by source and by participant, and the metadata was provided uncurated.

Enrolling through a virtual design, the prospective study's participants ranged in age from roughly 18 to 95 years and lived across 20 to 30 United States geographic areas. In the prospective study, participants were assigned to cohorts based on the clinical history participants reported in a screening survey and a study questionnaire. Recovered participants in ImmuneRACE Cohort 3 were defined as having two consecutive negative NP/OP PCR tests, clearance from a healthcare professional, or resolution of symptoms. Mobile phlebotomists in the prospective study collected whole blood, serum and a nasopharyngeal or oropharyngeal swab from every participant. Participants in the prospective study had the option to provide additional blood draws and questionnaires over an approximately two-month period. Blood samples from the prospective study were shipped frozen or at room temperature prior to DNA extraction.

The sample comprised PBMCs or T cells enriched from blood (not recorded which). Recombination linked TRBV5-6 to TRBJ2-1; too little of a D gene remains to name it. The TCR was taken from a woman between 18 and 30 years old who had recovered from COVID-19. CDR3 protein: CASSSLHSSYNEQFF. Here is the DNA: TGTGCCAGCAGCTCCTTGCACAGCTCCTACAATGAGCAGTTCTTC.